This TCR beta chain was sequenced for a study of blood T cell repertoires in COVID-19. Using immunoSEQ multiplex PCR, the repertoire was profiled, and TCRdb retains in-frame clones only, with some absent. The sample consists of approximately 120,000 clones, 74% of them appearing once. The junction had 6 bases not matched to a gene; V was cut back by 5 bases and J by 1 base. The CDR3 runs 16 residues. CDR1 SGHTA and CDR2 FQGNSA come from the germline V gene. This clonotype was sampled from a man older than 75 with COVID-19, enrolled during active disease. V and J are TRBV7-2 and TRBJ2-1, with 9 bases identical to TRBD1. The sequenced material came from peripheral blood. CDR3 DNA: TGTGCCAGCAGCCCCGGGACAGGGTGGTCCTACAATGAGCAGTTCTTC. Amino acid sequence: CASSPGTGWSYNEQFF.